This TCR beta chain was retrieved from a study of cytomegalovirus exposure and HLA in healthy donors. General observations from the study: V- and J-gene trimming of TCR beta was linked (in a later analysis) to a missense DCLRE1C variant. Donor immune exposure was known only as CMV serostatus. The authors confirmed in vitro that a few CMV-associated chains were specific for CMV antigens.

PCR amplification relied on 60 Vbeta primers (plus 13 Jbeta primers). The assay was immunoSEQ multiplex PCR, and TCRdb's table has in-frame clones only and misses some. The sample shows roughly 170,000 clones, around four fifths of them seen only once. The V and J ends lost 5 bases and 0 bases, in that order; junction bases with no gene match: 5. This CDR3 comprises 14 residues. Per the germline V gene, CDR1 is SGHTS and CDR2 is YDEGEE. This clone has just a few counts. The antigen is undetermined. The chain carries TRBV5-8 and TRBJ2-7; 7 nucleotides match TRBD1. The sample taken for sequencing was PBMCs. The receptor's source is a man aged 25 to 40 in good health and CMV-seronegative. The chain's CDR3 is CASRRDRVSYEQYF. CDR3 in DNA: TGTGCCAGCAGACGGGACAGAGTCTCCTACGAGCAGTACTTC. The variable domain in full, completed from reference TRBV5-8 and TRBJ2-7, reads EAGVTQSPTHLIKTRGQQATLRCSPISGHTSVYWYQQALGLGLQFLLWYDEGEERNRGNFPPRFSGRQFPNYSSELNVNALELEDSALYLCASRRDRVSYEQYFGPGTRLTVT.